Shown below are 18 T cell receptor beta chains from a single sample sequenced in a study of T cell responses to AZD1222 COVID-19 vaccine. Clones were sequenced by immunoSEQ multiplex PCR, and TCRdb holds only the in-frame ones, with some missing. The sample yields more than 150,000 clones, about nine tenths seen once. The sample consisted of peripheral blood, taken on day 0 of AZD1222 vaccination. The receptors originated from an adult in good health.

J is TRBJ1-2 and V is TRBV10-3, with D possibly TRBD1 on 6 matching bases. The CDR3 is 13 amino acids. Trimming took 11 bases from V and 3 from J, leaving 16 bases between them. Looked up from germline, CDR1 is ENHRY and CDR2 is SYGVKD. The CDR3 loop reads CASHDKGDYGYTF. The CDR3 nucleotides read TGTGCCTCACATGACAAGGGGGACTATGGCTACACCTTC.

V gene TRBV7-9 combines with J gene TRBJ2-2; D is possibly TRBD1 (6 bases). Between the trimmed V and J ends, which lost 6 bases and 4 bases, there was a span of 12 bases. CDR1 SEHNR and CDR2 FQNEAQ come from the germline V gene (reference sequence). This CDR3 has 14 residues. CDR3 sequence reads: CASRSGQSTGELFF. CDR3 coding DNA: TGTGCCAGCAGGTCAGGACAGAGCACCGGGGAGCTGTTTTTT.

This clone was detected once. The rearrangement uses TRBV6-4 and TRBJ2-3, with D possibly being TRBD2 (6 bases). The CDR3 has 14 amino acids. Per the germline V gene, CDR1 is MRHNA and CDR2 is SNTAGT. V dropped 4 bases and J dropped 1 base, with 9 bases sitting between them. This CDR3 reads CASSAGGGTDTQYF. Written as DNA, the CDR3 is TGTGCCAGCAGTGCCGGGGGAGGCACAGATACGCAGTATTTT.

This chain connects TRBV3-1 (or the pseudogene TRBV3-2) to TRBJ1-4; 8 positions agree with TRBD1. V was pared by 4 bases and J by 8 bases, with 9 bases of the junction left unmatched. CDR1 and CDR2 from the germline V gene are LGHDT and YNNKEL (reference sequence). This CDR3 has 15 amino acids. As DNA, the CDR3 is TGTGCCAGCAGCCCTACTCAGGGGGCACGGGAAAAACTGTTTTTT. The encoded protein is CASSPTQGAREKLFF.

The chain combines TRBV19 with TRBJ2-5; D tentatively fits TRBD1 or TRBD2 (5 bases each). The CDR3 contains 14 residues. V dropped 5 bases and J dropped 1 base, with 11 bases sitting between them. From germline, CDR1 is LNHDA and CDR2 SQIVND (reference sequence). The CDR3 nucleotides read TGTGCCAGTAGTCTCGCAGGGACCCAAGAGACCCAGTACTTC. Its protein is CASSLAGTQETQYF.

J is TRBJ1-2 and V is TRBV20-1; D remains ambiguous. Germline V gene sequence: CDR1 DFQATT, CDR2 SNEGSKA (reference sequence). Trimming stripped 3 bases from V and 3 bases from J, with 8 bases between. The CDR3 extends over 12 amino acids. The CDR3 sequence is CSASGQDYGYTF. The CDR3 DNA reads as TGCAGTGCTAGTGGGCAGGACTATGGCTACACCTTC.

V and J are TRBV10-3 and TRBJ1-1, with D possibly matching TRBD1 (5 bases). V lost 8 bases and J 4 bases, leaving 14 bases between the germline ends. The CDR3 has 13 amino acids. Germline-derived CDR1 and CDR2 are ENHRY and SYGVKD. The CDR3 region is CAILGTGGTEAFF. CDR3 DNA: TGTGCCATCCTCGGGACCGGAGGCACTGAAGCTTTCTTT.

J is TRBJ2-7 and V is TRBV28; TRBD2 agrees at 8 bases. J gave up 5 bases and V 3 bases, and 9 bases lay outside the gene matches. CDR1 is MDHEN and CDR2 is SYDVKM in the germline V gene. The CDR3 covers 15 residues. Here the CDR3 reads CASSFLRREADEQYF. The CDR3 nucleotides read TGTGCCAGCAGTTTTCTAAGGCGGGAGGCTGACGAGCAGTACTTC.

The chain has TRBV6-2 or TRBV6-3 and TRBJ1-1; TRBD1 matches 12 bases. Germline lookup yields CDR1 MNHEY and CDR2 SVGEGT. With V trimmed by 0 bases and J by 1 base, 0 bases remained unmatched. This CDR3 contains 16 residues. For the CDR3, the DNA is TGTGCCAGCAGTTACTCGGGACAGGGGGCGAACACTGAAGCTTTCTTT. Protein: CASSYSGQGANTEAFF.

The rearrangement joins TRBV30 to TRBJ1-3; D unclear. V dropped 2 bases and J dropped 2 bases, with 10 bases sitting between them. The germline CDR1 and CDR2 sequences are GTSNPN and SVGIG (reference sequence). This CDR3 region has 14 residues. CDR3: CAWSTRFPGNTIYF. The CDR3 DNA sequence: TGTGCCTGGAGTACAAGGTTCCCTGGAAACACCATATATTTT. The whole variable domain, filled in from reference TRBV30 and TRBJ1-3, reads SQTIHQWPATLVQPVGSPLSLECTVEGTSNPNLYWYRQAAGRGLQLLFYSVGIGQISSEVPQNLSASRPQDRQFILSSKKLLLSDSGFYLCAWSTRFPGNTIYFGEGSWLTVV.

J is TRBJ2-1 and V is TRBV5-8, with 10 bases matching TRBD2. The CDR3 has 13 amino acids. J was trimmed by 11 bases and V by 1 base; bases with no gene match: 3. Germline lookup yields CDR1 SGHTS and CDR2 YDEGEE. CDR3: CASSLILAGKQFF. The CDR3 coding sequence is TGTGCCAGCAGCTTGATACTAGCGGGGAAGCAGTTCTTC.

The chain is built from TRBV5-4 and TRBJ2-5; D remains unclear. Looked up from germline, CDR1 is SGHNT and CDR2 is YYREEE (reference sequence). V lost 4 bases to trimming and J lost 3 bases, with 16 bases between them. There are 15 residues in the CDR3. The CDR3 DNA is TGTGCCAGCAGCATTAGACCCCAGTCGGAAGAGACCCAGTACTTC. Protein product: CASSIRPQSEETQYF. Supplemented by reference TRBV5-4 and TRBJ2-5, the full variable domain reads ETGVTQSPTHLIKTRGQQVTLRCSSQSGHNTVSWYQQALGQGPQFIFQYYREEENGRGNFPPRFSGLQFPNYSSELNVNALELDDSALYLCASSIRPQSEETQYFGPGTRLLVL.

The gene calls are TRBV25-1 and TRBJ2-2; D call uncertain. The germline CDR1 and CDR2 sequences are MGHDK and SYGVNS. There are 15 residues in the CDR3. Trimming cost V 6 bases and J 2 bases, with 13 bases left between them. The CDR3 DNA is TGTGCCAGCAGGAGAGGTCTGGGAAACACCGGGGAGCTGTTTTTT. Translated, it gives CASRRGLGNTGELFF.

This chain uses TRBV6-2 or TRBV6-3 with TRBJ2-7, with 11 positions matching TRBD2. The CDR3 covers 15 residues. Trimming took 5 bases from V and 3 from J; bases not matched to a gene: 6. CDR1 is MNHEY, CDR2 SVGEGT, per germline. DNA of the CDR3: TGTGCCAGCAGTAAAGGACTAGCGGGTTACTACGAGCAGTACTTC. The encoded protein is CASSKGLAGYYEQYF.

The chain employs TRBV5-8 and TRBJ2-7; 11 bases match TRBD2. The CDR3 length is 15 residues. CDR1 SGHTS and CDR2 YDEGEE come from the germline V gene. After removal of 1 base from V and 7 bases from J, the junction contained 7 bases not matched to a gene. This CDR3 is CASSLRLAGGREQYF. The CDR3 DNA reads TGTGCCAGCAGCTTGCGGCTAGCGGGAGGAAGGGAGCAGTACTTC.

About this clone: Its ends do not fully match the called genes, so a read error is possible. V is TRBV6-6 and J is TRBJ1-6; a possible D gene is TRBD1 (6 bases). Per the germline V gene, CDR1 is MNHNY and CDR2 is SVGAGI (reference sequence). CDR3 length equals 12 residues. CDR3 protein: CRPGGAHSPLHF. Written as DNA, the CDR3 is TGCCGCCCCGGGGGCGCTCACTCACCCCTCCACTTT.

The gene calls are TRBV6-5 and TRBJ1-2; 9 bases line up with TRBD1. The CDR3 has 14 amino acids. V lost 5 bases and J lost 4; bases outside the gene matches: 5. The germline gives CDR1 MNHEY, CDR2 SVGAGI. The chain's CDR3 is CASSQRDRVYGYTF. Written as DNA, the CDR3 is TGTGCCAGCAGTCAACGGGACAGGGTCTATGGCTACACCTTC.

As to this clone: The identical CDR3 is also encoded by other nucleotide sequences in the sample. The CDR3 loop reads CASSLTYEQYF. In DNA form, the CDR3 reads TGTGCCAGCAGTTTAACATACGAGCAGTACTTC. V gene TRBV12-3 or TRBV12-4 combines with J gene TRBJ2-7, with unresolved D. This CDR3 contains 11 residues. The V end was cut by 2 bases, the J end by 4 bases, with 3 bases between.